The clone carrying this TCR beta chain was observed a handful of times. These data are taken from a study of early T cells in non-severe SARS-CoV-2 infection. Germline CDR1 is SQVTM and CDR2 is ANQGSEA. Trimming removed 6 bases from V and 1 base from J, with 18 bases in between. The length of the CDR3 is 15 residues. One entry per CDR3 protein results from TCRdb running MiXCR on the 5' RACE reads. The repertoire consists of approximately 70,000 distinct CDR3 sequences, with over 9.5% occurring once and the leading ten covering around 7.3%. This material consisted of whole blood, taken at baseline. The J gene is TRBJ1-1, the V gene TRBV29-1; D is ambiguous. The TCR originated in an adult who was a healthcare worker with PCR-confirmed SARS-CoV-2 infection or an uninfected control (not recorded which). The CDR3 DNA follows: TGCAGCGTCACAGTCCGGGAGCGGGAGAACACTGAAGCTTTCTTT. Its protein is CSVTVRERENTEAFF.